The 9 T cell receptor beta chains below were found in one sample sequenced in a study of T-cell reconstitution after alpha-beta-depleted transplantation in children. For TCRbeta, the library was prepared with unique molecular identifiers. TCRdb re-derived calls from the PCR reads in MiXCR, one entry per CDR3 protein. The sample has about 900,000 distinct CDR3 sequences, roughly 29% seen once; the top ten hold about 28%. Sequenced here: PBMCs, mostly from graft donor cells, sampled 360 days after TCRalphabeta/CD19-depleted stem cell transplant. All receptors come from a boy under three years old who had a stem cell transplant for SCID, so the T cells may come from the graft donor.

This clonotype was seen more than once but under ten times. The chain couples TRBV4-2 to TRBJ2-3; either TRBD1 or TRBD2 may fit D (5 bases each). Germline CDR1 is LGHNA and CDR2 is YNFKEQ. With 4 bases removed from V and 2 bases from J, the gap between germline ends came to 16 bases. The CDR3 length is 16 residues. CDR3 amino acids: CASSPVSGTFTDTQYF. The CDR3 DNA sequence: TGTGCCAGCAGCCCGGTCTCCGGGACCTTCACAGATACGCAGTATTTT.

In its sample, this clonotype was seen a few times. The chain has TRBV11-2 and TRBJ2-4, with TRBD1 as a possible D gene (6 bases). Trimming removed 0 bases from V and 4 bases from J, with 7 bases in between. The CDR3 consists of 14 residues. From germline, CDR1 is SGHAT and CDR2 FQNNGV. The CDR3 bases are TGTGCCAGCAGCTTAGAACAGGGAAAAAACATTCAGTACTTC. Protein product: CASSLEQGKNIQYF.

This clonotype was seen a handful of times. CDR3 sequence: CSVKEGLGYTF. The CDR3 DNA is TGCAGTGTCAAAGAGGGGTTAGGCTACACCTTC. J is TRBJ1-2 and V is TRBV20-1; a possible D gene is TRBD1 (5 bases). There are 11 residues in the CDR3. From germline, CDR1 is DFQATT and CDR2 SNEGSKA (reference sequence). Trimming pared 7 bases from V and 8 bases from J, leaving 14 bases between.

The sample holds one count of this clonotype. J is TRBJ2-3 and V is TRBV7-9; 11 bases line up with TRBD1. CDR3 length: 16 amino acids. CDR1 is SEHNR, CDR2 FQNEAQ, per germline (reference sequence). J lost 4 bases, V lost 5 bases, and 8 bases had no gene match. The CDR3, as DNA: TGTGCCAGCAGCGATCGGACAGGGGGCACGGCAGATACGCAGTATTTT. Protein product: CASSDRTGGTADTQYF.

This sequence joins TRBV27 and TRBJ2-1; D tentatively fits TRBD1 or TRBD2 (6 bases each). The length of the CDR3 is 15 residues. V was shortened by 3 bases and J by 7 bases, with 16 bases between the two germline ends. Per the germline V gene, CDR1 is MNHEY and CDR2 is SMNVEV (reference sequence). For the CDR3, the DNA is TGTGCCAGCAGTTTCCGGGGGCCCTCGAATAATGAGCAGTTCTTC. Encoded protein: CASSFRGPSNNEQFF.

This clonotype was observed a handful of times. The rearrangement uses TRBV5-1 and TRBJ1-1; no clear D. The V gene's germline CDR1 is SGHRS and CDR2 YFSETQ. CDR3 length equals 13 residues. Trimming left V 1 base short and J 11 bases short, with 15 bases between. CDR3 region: CASSLLSGVGAFF. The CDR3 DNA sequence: TGCGCCAGCAGCTTGCTATCCGGGGTCGGTGCTTTCTTT.

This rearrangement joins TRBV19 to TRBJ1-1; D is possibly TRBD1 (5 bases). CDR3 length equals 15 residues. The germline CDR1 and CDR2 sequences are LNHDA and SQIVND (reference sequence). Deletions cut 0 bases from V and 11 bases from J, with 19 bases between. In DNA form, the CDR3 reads TGTGCCAGTAGTATAGACTCCCGGCAGGGAGGCACGGCTTTCTTT. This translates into CASSIDSRQGGTAFF.

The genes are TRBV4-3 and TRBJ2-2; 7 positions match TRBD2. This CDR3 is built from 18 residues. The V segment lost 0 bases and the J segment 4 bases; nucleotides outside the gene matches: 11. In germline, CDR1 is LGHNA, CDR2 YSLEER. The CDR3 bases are TGCGCCAGCAGCCAAGATCTTACTCGGGGAGGGTCCACCGGGGAGCTGTTTTTT. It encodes CASSQDLTRGGSTGELFF.

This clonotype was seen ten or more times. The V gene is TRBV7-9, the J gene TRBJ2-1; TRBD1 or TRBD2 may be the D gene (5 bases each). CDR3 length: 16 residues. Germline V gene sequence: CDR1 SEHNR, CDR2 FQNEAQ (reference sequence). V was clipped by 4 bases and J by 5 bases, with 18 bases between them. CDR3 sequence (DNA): TGTGCCAGCAGCTCTAGAGGGGAAGTGTCCGACAATGAGCAGTTCTTC. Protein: CASSSRGEVSDNEQFF. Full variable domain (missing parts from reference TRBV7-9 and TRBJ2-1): DTGVSQNPRHKITKRGQNVTFRCDPISEHNRLYWYRQTLGQGPEFLTYFQNEAQLEKSRLLSDRFSAERPKGSFSTLEIQRTEQGDSAMYLCASSSRGEVSDNEQFFGPGTRLTVL.